This T cell receptor beta chain was captured in a study of OX40 agonist ivuxolimab in advanced cancers. Overall study results and limits: Some nonresponders likewise displayed low normalized T-cell clonal expansion.

CDR1 and CDR2 from the germline V gene are ENHRY and SYGVKD. The CDR3 runs 13 residues. V was trimmed by 6 bases and J by 4 bases, leaving 9 bases between them. Note on this clone: Its target is unknown.

Cycle 7 day 1, cycle 4 day 1, and baseline were the timepoints at which blood was sampled. Data came from immunoSEQ multiplex PCR; TCRdb stores just in-frame clones and leaves some out. The sample holds some 110,000 clones, 90% seen once. The chain joins TRBV10-3 to TRBJ2-2; D unresolved. The source was CD4+ or CD8+ T cells sorted from blood, collected in a trial of the OX40 agonist ivuxolimab. This TCR derives from an adult with an advanced solid tumor such as melanoma, head and neck, liver or kidney cancer. The CDR3 region is CAIRYLGTGELFF. The CDR3 DNA is TGTGCCATCAGGTACTTGGGCACCGGGGAGCTGTTTTTT.